This T cell receptor beta chain comes out of a study of shared clonotypes between healthy human individuals. Study-wide points: A limitation of the genetic and exposure-history diversity represented arose from few donors.

Germline loops: CDR1 MNHEY, CDR2 SVGAGI. V shed 6 bases and J 4 bases; nucleotides not matched to a gene: 2. This CDR3 is built from 13 residues. Measured with immunoSEQ multiplex PCR; TCRdb has only the in-frame clones, and not every one. The sample contains about 1.1 million clones, 60% to 85% of which appear only once. A note on this clone: The antigen is unknown.

V and J are TRBV6-5 and TRBJ2-3; 9 bases are shared with TRBD1. Sequencing input: memory CD4+ T cells from PBMCs. Subset reported: CD45RA-negative fraction. The receptor was isolated from a young man in good health. Some clones in this sample may be carry-over from other donors' samples. CDR3 sequence (DNA): TGTGCCAGCAGGAGACAGGGGGCAGATACGCAGTATTTT. It codes for CASRRQGADTQYF.